One T cell receptor beta chain is described in this entry. This sample is part of a study of PD-L1 blockade in urothelial cancer. Assay: immunoSEQ multiplex PCR; the TCRdb copy retains only in-frame clones and omits some. The table has some 100,000 clones, roughly nine tenths seen once. The V and J ends lost 1 base and 5 bases, in that order; junction bases with no gene match: 5. Germline V gene lookup returns CDR1 SGHRS and CDR2 YFSETQ. This CDR3 spans 14 amino acids. Sequenced material: PBMCs, taken around atezolizumab (anti-PD-L1) treatment. The receptor was derived from a woman of 80 years or more with urothelial cancer. The gene calls are TRBV5-1 and TRBJ2-7, with TRBD2 matching 8 bases. The CDR3 region is CASSLPGGTDEQYF. The CDR3 DNA reads as TGCGCCAGCAGCTTGCCGGGAGGGACCGACGAGCAGTACTTC.